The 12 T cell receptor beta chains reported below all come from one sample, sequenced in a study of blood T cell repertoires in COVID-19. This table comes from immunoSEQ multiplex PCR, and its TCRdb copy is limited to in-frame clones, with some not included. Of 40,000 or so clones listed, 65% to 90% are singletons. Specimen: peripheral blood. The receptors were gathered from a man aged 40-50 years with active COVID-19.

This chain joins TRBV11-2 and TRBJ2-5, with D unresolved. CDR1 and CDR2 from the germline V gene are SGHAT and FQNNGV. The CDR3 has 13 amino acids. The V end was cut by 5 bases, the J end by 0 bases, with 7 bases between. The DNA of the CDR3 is TGTGCCAGCAGCACGCAGTACCAAGAGACCCAGTACTTC. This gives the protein CASSTQYQETQYF.

The CDR3: CASSSLYEQYF. CDR3 bases: TGTGCCAGCAGTTCCCTCTACGAGCAGTACTTC. The chain has TRBV28 and TRBJ2-7; D remains ambiguous. This CDR3 is built from 11 residues. Germline V gene sequence: CDR1 MDHEN, CDR2 SYDVKM. V was clipped by 4 bases and J by 3 bases, with 4 bases between them. Looking up the rest from reference TRBV28 and TRBJ2-7 gives the full variable domain: DVKVTQSSRYLVKRTGEKVFLECVQDMDHENMFWYRQDPGLGLRLIYFSYDVKMKEKGDIPEGYSVSREKKERFSLILESASTNQTSMYLCASSSLYEQYFGPGTRLTVT.

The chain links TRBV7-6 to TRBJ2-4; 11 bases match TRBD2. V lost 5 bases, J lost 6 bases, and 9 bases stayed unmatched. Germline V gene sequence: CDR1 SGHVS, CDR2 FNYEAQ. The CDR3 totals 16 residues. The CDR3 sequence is CASSPFDGLAGNIQYF. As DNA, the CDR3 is TGTGCCAGCAGCCCCTTCGACGGACTAGCGGGAAACATTCAGTACTTC.

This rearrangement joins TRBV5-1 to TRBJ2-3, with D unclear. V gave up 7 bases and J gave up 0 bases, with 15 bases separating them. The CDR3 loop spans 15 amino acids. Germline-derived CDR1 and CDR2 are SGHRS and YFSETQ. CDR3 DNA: TGCGCCAGCCTCTCCGACATAATTAGCACAGATACGCAGTATTTT. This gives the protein CASLSDIISTDTQYF.

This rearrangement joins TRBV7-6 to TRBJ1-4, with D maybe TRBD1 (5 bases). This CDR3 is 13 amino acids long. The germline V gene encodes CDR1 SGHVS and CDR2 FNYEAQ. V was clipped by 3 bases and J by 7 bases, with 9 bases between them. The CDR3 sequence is CASSLTESEKLFF. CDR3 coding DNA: TGTGCCAGCAGCTTGACAGAATCTGAAAAACTGTTTTTT.

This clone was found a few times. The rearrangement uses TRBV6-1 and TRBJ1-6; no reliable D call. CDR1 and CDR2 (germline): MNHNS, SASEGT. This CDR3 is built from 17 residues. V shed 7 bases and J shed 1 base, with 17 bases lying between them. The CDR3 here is CASNERGVRSYNSPLHF. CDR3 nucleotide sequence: TGTGCCAGCAATGAGCGGGGAGTCCGGTCCTATAATTCACCCCTCCACTTT.

In nucleotides, the CDR3 is TGTGCCAGCAGCCAAGATAGGCAGGGGGAAGCTTTCTTT. Its protein product is CASSQDRQGEAFF. V usage is TRBV4-2 and J usage is TRBJ1-1; tentatively, D is TRBD1 (6 bases). The germline CDR1 and CDR2 sequences are LGHNA and YNFKEQ. The CDR3 spans 13 residues. The V gene lost 0 bases and the J gene lost 8 bases, with 10 bases spanning the gap.

CDR3 amino acids: CASSHKLAGGGSDTQYF. CDR3 DNA: TGTGCCAGCAGCCATAAACTAGCGGGAGGAGGCTCAGATACGCAGTATTTT. V usage is TRBV4-2 and J usage is TRBJ2-3; 12 bases are shared with TRBD2. Germline lookup yields CDR1 LGHNA and CDR2 YNFKEQ. V trimming: 3 bases; J trimming: 4 bases; junction bases outside the gene matches: 8. CDR3 length equals 17 residues.

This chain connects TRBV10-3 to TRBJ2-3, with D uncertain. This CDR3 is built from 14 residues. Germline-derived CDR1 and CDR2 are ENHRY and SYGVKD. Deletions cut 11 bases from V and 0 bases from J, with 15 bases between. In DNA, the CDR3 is TGTGCCTCAACGCTAGGCCCCAGCACAGATACGCAGTATTTT. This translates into CASTLGPSTDTQYF.

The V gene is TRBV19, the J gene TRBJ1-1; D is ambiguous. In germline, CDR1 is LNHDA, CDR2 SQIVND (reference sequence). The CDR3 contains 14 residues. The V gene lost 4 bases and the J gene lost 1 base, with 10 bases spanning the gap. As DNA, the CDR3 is TGTGCCAGTAGTAGTGGACTCGGGAACACTGAAGCTTTCTTT. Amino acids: CASSSGLGNTEAFF.

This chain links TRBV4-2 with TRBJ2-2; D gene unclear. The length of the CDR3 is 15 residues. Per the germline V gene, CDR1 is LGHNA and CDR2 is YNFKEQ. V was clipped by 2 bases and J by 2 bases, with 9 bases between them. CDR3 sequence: CASSQHLDNTGELFF. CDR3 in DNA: TGTGCCAGCAGCCAACACCTAGATAACACCGGGGAGCTGTTTTTT.

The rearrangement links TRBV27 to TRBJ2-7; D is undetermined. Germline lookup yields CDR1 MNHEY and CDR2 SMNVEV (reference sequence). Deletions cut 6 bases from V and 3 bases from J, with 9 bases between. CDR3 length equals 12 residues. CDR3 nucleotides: TGTGCCAGCAGAGATACGGGCTACGAGCAGTACTTC. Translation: CASRDTGYEQYF.